A single T cell receptor (beta chain) is shown here with its context. Antigen: not known. This may be a read error: a much more frequent sequence differs by one nucleotide. TCRdb re-called the PCR reads through MiXCR, storing one row per CDR3 protein. The sample yields 460,000 or so distinct CDR3 sequences, roughly 26% seen once. This record comes from a study of molecular identifiers for immune sequencing clone quantification. Study-wide points: Sizes of clones that are highly expanded could be underestimated (if identical TCR molecules share a barcode).

Germline values: CDR1 MNHEY, CDR2 SVGAGI. This CDR3 spans 14 amino acids. Sequencing was performed on naive CD8+ T cells from blood, with Jurkat cell RNA spiked in. This sample's subset: FACS-sorted CD8+CD4-CCR7+CD45RA+ naive T cells. The rearrangement links TRBV6-5 to TRBJ2-7; D call uncertain. The clonotype was recovered from a human donor in good health. Some libraries in this study had Jurkat cell RNA spiked in. This CDR3 reads CAGSWQERAYEQYF. CDR3 coding DNA: TGTGCCGGCAGCTGGCAGGAGAGAGCCTACGAGCAGTACTTC.